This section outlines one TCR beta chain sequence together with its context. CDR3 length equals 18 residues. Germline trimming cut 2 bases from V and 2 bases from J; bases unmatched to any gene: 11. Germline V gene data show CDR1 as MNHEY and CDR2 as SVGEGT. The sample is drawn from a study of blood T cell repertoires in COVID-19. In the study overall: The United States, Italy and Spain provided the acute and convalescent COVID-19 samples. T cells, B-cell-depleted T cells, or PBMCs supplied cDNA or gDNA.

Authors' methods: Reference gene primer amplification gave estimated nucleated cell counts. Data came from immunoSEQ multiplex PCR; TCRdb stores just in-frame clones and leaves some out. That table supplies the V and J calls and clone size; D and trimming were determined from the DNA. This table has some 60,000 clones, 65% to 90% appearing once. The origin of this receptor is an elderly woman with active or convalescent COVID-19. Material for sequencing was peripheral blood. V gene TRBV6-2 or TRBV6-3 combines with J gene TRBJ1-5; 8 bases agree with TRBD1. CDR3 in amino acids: CASSYEEDRVERNQPQHF. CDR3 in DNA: TGTGCCAGCAGTTACGAGGAGGACAGGGTGGAACGCAATCAGCCCCAGCATTTT.